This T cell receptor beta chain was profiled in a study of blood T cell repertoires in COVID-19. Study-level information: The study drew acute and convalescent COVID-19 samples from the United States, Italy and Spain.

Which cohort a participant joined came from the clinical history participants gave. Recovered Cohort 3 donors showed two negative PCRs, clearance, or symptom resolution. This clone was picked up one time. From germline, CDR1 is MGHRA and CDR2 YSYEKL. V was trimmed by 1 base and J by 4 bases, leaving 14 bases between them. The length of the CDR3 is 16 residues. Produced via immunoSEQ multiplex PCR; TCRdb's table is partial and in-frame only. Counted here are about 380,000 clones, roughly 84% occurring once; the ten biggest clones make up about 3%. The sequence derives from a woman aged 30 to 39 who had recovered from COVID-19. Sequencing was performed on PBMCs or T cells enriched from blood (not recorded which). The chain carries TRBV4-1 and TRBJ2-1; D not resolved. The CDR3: CASSQVAAERYNEQFF. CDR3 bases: TGCGCCAGCAGCCAAGTTGCGGCTGAACGGTACAATGAGCAGTTCTTC.